This TCR beta chain comes out of a study of monozygotic twins with inflammatory bowel disease. Comments on this clonotype: Its antigen is unknown.

A template switching step added UMIs, each with a 6-nucleotide sample barcode. From the 5' RACE reads, TCRdb lists one entry per CDR3 protein and no DNA. This sample's clone table lists more than 300,000 distinct CDR3 sequences. Study results and caveats: Lower sharing of clonotypes with other individuals was seen in IBD patients than in healthy twins. This was most marked in patients showing signs of disease activity.

The source of this sequence is a human donor with ulcerative colitis or Crohn's disease, or a healthy co-twin of an affected twin (not recorded which). The source material was blood.

The CDR3: CSVRSGGNSYEQYF. The gene calls are TRBV29-1 and TRBJ2-7; TCRdb's D gene call, TRBD2, goes unchecked for lack of DNA. The CDR3 is 14 amino acids. Germline lookup yields CDR1 SQVTM and CDR2 ANQGSEA.